Following are 23 T cell receptor beta chains from one sample sequenced in a study of blood T cell repertoires in COVID-19. Sequenced by immunoSEQ multiplex PCR; TCRdb stores in-frame clones only, minus some. The table lists just under 90,000 clones, around 88% of them singletons. The source material was peripheral blood. The receptors derive from a man between 60 and 75 years old with acute or convalescent COVID-19.

This rearrangement joins TRBV7-9 to TRBJ1-5, with D uncertain. This CDR3 is 12 amino acids long. Germline CDR1 reads SEHNR; CDR2 reads FQNEAQ (reference sequence). Trimming cost V 2 bases and J 6 bases, with 5 bases left between them. The CDR3 protein is CASSLRGQPQHF. CDR3 DNA: TGTGCCAGCAGCTTACGCGGTCAGCCCCAGCATTTT.

The chain employs TRBV29-1 and TRBJ2-3; 12 bases match TRBD2. CDR1 and CDR2 (germline): SQVTM, ANQGSEA. The CDR3 extends over 15 amino acids. After removal of 0 bases from V and 8 bases from J, the junction contained 6 bases not matched to a gene. As DNA, the CDR3 is TGCAGCGTTGAAGAGCTAGCGGGAGGGGCTGGTACGCAGTATTTT. This encodes CSVEELAGGAGTQYF.

The chain couples TRBV27 to TRBJ2-7; 7 bases align to TRBD1. The CDR3 covers 14 residues. Germline CDR1 and CDR2: MNHEY and SMNVEV (reference sequence). J gave up 4 bases and V 6 bases, and 9 bases lay outside the gene matches. Here the CDR3 DNA reads TGTGCCAGCAGATCAGGGGGTCCGAGGTACGAGCAGTACTTC. It yields the protein CASRSGGPRYEQYF.

The chain links TRBV4-1 to TRBJ2-2; 8 positions agree with TRBD1. CDR1 is MGHRA and CDR2 is YSYEKL in the germline V gene. V lost 6 bases and J lost 6; bases outside the gene matches: 12. The CDR3 runs 16 residues. CDR3 sequence: CASRVTGAPGSGELFF. CDR3 DNA: TGCGCCAGCAGGGTGACAGGGGCCCCTGGGTCCGGGGAGCTGTTTTTT.

V and J are TRBV10-3 and TRBJ1-1; D gene uncertain. V gave up 6 bases and J gave up 1 base, with 12 bases separating them. The CDR3 is 14 amino acids. CDR1 and CDR2 (germline): ENHRY, SYGVKD. The CDR3 DNA follows: TGTGCCATCAGGCCGACGACTCCGAACACTGAAGCTTTCTTT. Translating gives CAIRPTTPNTEAFF.

The gene calls are TRBV10-3 and TRBJ1-5, with D uncertain. Germline CDR1 is ENHRY and CDR2 is SYGVKD. CDR3 length: 12 residues. The germline V and J ends were trimmed by 2 bases and 4 bases, with 3 bases remaining between them. The CDR3, as DNA: TGTGCCATCAGTGAGCCAAATCAGCCCCAGCATTTT. It translates to CAISEPNQPQHF.

The chain has TRBV27 and TRBJ1-1; D is ambiguous. CDR1 and CDR2 (germline): MNHEY, SMNVEV (reference sequence). The CDR3 consists of 14 residues. V was cut by 5 bases and J by 5 bases, with 15 bases left in between. The CDR3 nucleotides are TGTGCCAGCAGTAGACCGGGAATCGGTACTGAAGCTTTCTTT. This sequence encodes CASSRPGIGTEAFF.

J is TRBJ1-1 and V is TRBV19; D gene ambiguous. V lost 2 bases to trimming and J lost 3 bases, with 16 bases between them. The CDR3 is 16 amino acids. Germline CDR1 is LNHDA and CDR2 is SQIVND (reference sequence). The CDR3 loop reads CASSIYGVGRDTEAFF. In DNA, the CDR3 is TGTGCCAGTAGTATATATGGAGTAGGCAGAGACACTGAAGCTTTCTTT. The whole variable domain, filled in from reference TRBV19 and TRBJ1-1, reads DGGITQSPKYLFRKEGQNVTLSCEQNLNHDAMYWYRQDPGQGLRLIYYSQIVNDFQKGDIAEGYSVSREKKESFPLTVTSAQKNPTAFYLCASSIYGVGRDTEAFFGQGTRLTVV.

The gene calls are TRBV7-2 and TRBJ2-5; TRBD2 agrees at 14 bases. CDR1 is SGHTA and CDR2 is FQGNSA in the germline V gene. With V trimmed by 5 bases and J by 4 bases, 6 bases remained unmatched. The CDR3 is 16 amino acids. The CDR3, as DNA: TGTGCCAGCAGCCCCCAGGGACTAGCGGGGGCAGAGACCCAGTACTTC. This translates into CASSPQGLAGAETQYF.

V is TRBV2 and J is TRBJ2-1, with TRBD2 identical over 7 bases. V shed 11 bases, J shed 1 base, and the junction held 11 bases outside the gene matches. Germline V gives CDR1 SNHLY, CDR2 FYNNEI. This CDR3 contains 15 residues. CDR3 DNA sequence: TGTGCCTCCCCCGGAAGCGGGGTATCCTACAATGAGCAGTTCTTC. Its translation is CASPGSGVSYNEQFF.

A single count supports this clone. The chain combines TRBV18 with TRBJ2-7; possible D gene TRBD2, 5 bases. The CDR3 length is 14 residues. V dropped 3 bases and J dropped 4 bases, with 13 bases sitting between them. Germline V gene sequence: CDR1 KGHSH, CDR2 LQKENI. CDR3 DNA: TGTGCCAGCTCACCCGAAATCGGGATATACGAGCAGTACTTC. Encoded protein: CASSPEIGIYEQYF.

The genes are TRBV2 and TRBJ2-1, with 9 bases identical to TRBD1. The germline V gene encodes CDR1 SNHLY and CDR2 FYNNEI. The CDR3 totals 12 residues. The junction had 5 bases not matched to a gene; V was cut back by 9 bases and J by 8 bases. The CDR3 DNA follows: TGTGCCAGAAAGGACAGGGGTGATGAGCAGTTCTTC. Translated, it gives CARKDRGDEQFF.

In DNA, the CDR3 is TGCGCCAGCAGCTTGGAACGGGCGGGAGTAGGAGAGCAGTACTTC. It encodes CASSLERAGVGEQYF. The chain uses TRBV5-1 and TRBJ2-7; 7 bases agree with TRBD2. Germline values: CDR1 SGHRS, CDR2 YFSETQ. Unmatched junction bases numbered 10, after V lost 0 bases and J lost 7 bases. The CDR3 is 15 amino acids.

This clone has a handful of counts. The chain couples TRBV6-2 or TRBV6-3 to TRBJ1-5, with D uncertain. This CDR3 comprises 15 residues. CDR1 MNHEY and CDR2 SVGEGT come from the germline V gene. V lost 2 bases to trimming and J lost 1 base, with 9 bases between them. The CDR3 sequence is CASSYGGWSNQPQHF. The CDR3 coding sequence is TGTGCCAGCAGTTACGGAGGGTGGAGCAATCAGCCCCAGCATTTT.

The CDR3 region is CASSESRHGYTF. CDR3 in DNA: TGTGCCAGCAGTGAATCCAGGCATGGCTACACCTTC. The rearrangement uses TRBV25-1 and TRBJ1-2; D is undetermined. This CDR3 spans 12 amino acids. CDR1 is MGHDK and CDR2 is SYGVNS in the germline V gene. Trimming shortened V by 1 base and J by 6 bases, and 6 bases separated the two germline ends.

The gene calls are TRBV28 and TRBJ2-7, with 7 bases identical to TRBD2. The CDR3 totals 14 residues. Per germline, CDR1 MDHEN and CDR2 SYDVKM. The ends lost 11 bases at V and 2 bases at J; junction bases unmatched: 12. In DNA form, the CDR3 reads TGTGCCGTCGCGGGGAGGGCTTCCACCTACGAGCAGTACTTC. It is translated as CAVAGRASTYEQYF. Using reference TRBV28 and TRBJ2-7 for the parts outside the CDR3, the full variable domain is DVKVTQSSRYLVKRTGEKVFLECVQDMDHENMFWYRQDPGLGLRLIYFSYDVKMKEKGDIPEGYSVSREKKERFSLILESASTNQTSMYLCAVAGRASTYEQYFGPGTRLTVT.

The genes are TRBV5-6 and TRBJ1-6, with TRBD1 matching 7 bases. The junction had 8 bases not matched to a gene; V was cut back by 2 bases and J by 6 bases. The germline V gene encodes CDR1 SGHDT and CDR2 YYEEEE. The CDR3 is made up of 16 amino acids. The CDR3 DNA sequence: TGTGCCAGCAGCTTAGATCTCGGACAGGTTAATTCACCCCTCCACTTT. It codes for CASSLDLGQVNSPLHF.

The chain combines TRBV6-5 with TRBJ2-7; TRBD2 matches 10 bases. The CDR3 runs to 14 residues. Trimming cost V 7 bases and J 2 bases; bases outside gene matches: 5. Germline V gene data show CDR1 as MNHEY and CDR2 as SVGAGI. The CDR3 protein is CASTTSGTAYEQYF. Written as DNA, the CDR3 is TGTGCCAGCACTACTAGCGGGACCGCCTACGAGCAGTACTTC.

This clone was recorded once. This chain links TRBV5-1 with TRBJ2-1; 7 bases line up with TRBD2. CDR1 is SGHRS, CDR2 YFSETQ, per germline. The CDR3 runs 15 residues. Trimming at V came to 1 base and at J to 2 bases, leaving 3 bases not matched to a gene. The CDR3 reads CASSLRGDAYNEQFF. Written as DNA, the CDR3 is TGCGCCAGCAGCTTGCGGGGGGACGCCTACAATGAGCAGTTCTTC.

The J gene is TRBJ1-4, the V gene TRBV10-3; D is undetermined. The CDR3 totals 15 residues. The germline gives CDR1 ENHRY, CDR2 SYGVKD. Trimming removed 4 bases at V and 7 bases at J, with 16 bases between. CDR3 DNA sequence: TGTGCCATCAGTGGGCGGGAGGCGGATGGTGAAAAACTGTTTTTT. Amino acid sequence: CAISGREADGEKLFF.

The rearrangement joins TRBV12-3 or TRBV12-4 to TRBJ2-7; D gene unclear. The CDR3 extends over 13 amino acids. V gave up 3 bases and J gave up 5 bases, with 11 bases separating them. In nucleotides, the CDR3 is TGTGCCAGCAGTTTCAGAGGAATCGACGAGCAGTACTTC. Amino acid sequence: CASSFRGIDEQYF.

The gene calls are TRBV5-4 and TRBJ1-2, with D possibly being TRBD1 (5 bases). The germline V gene encodes CDR1 SGHNT and CDR2 YYREEE (reference sequence). The CDR3 totals 12 residues. V lost 4 bases to trimming and J lost 4 bases, with 8 bases between them. As DNA, the CDR3 is TGTGCCAGCAGCCTAGGGGTCTATGGCTACACCTTC. Its protein is CASSLGVYGYTF. The full variable domain, its missing parts supplied by reference TRBV5-4 and TRBJ1-2, is ETGVTQSPTHLIKTRGQQVTLRCSSQSGHNTVSWYQQALGQGPQFIFQYYREEENGRGNFPPRFSGLQFPNYSSELNVNALELDDSALYLCASSLGVYGYTFGSGTRLTVV.

The chain couples TRBV5-1 to TRBJ1-6, with 10 bases fitting TRBD1. The germline V gene encodes CDR1 SGHRS and CDR2 YFSETQ. The CDR3 length is 16 residues. Trimming took 0 bases from V and 8 from J; bases not matched to a gene: 5. The CDR3 bases are TGCGCCAGCAGCTTGGCGGGACAGGGGAAAGATTCACCCCTCCACTTT. Protein: CASSLAGQGKDSPLHF.